This entry lists 21 T cell receptor beta chains sequenced from one sample in a study of blood T cell repertoires in COVID-19 (TCRdb year 2020). Libraries came from the immunoSEQ multiplex PCR assay. The source is immuneACCESS, and TCRdb retained only in-frame sequences with V and J called. Part of the clones is not carried over; for the studies checked, unresolved V genes explain less than half of this, and the remainder is unexplained. In all, the sample holds tens of thousands of clones, and about 80% of those were seen once. The ten largest clones represent 4.5% of the sample. Sample: peripheral blood. These receptor sequences come from a woman aged 60-75 years with acute or convalescent COVID-19.

The chain joins TRBV7-9 to TRBJ2-1; TRBD1 agrees at 7 bases. CDR1 is SEHNR and CDR2 is FQNEAQ in the germline V gene (reference sequence). This CDR3 has 13 amino acids. V lost 5 bases to trimming and J lost 6 bases; unmatched junction nucleotides: 4. The CDR3 sequence: CASSPRDSNEQFF. CDR3 coding DNA: TGTGCCAGCAGCCCCCGGGACAGCAATGAGCAGTTCTTC.

This clone has just one count. The rearrangement joins TRBV19 to TRBJ1-2; 8 bases match TRBD1. This CDR3 spans 14 amino acids. Germline loops: CDR1 LNHDA, CDR2 SQIVND (reference sequence). V trimming: 1 base; J trimming: 4 bases; junction bases outside the gene matches: 2. Written as DNA, the CDR3 is TGTGCCAGTAGTATAGGGGACAGGATCTATGGCTACACCTTC. Translated, it gives CASSIGDRIYGYTF.

The chain has TRBV7-2 and TRBJ1-5, with 7 bases that match TRBD1. The J segment lost 1 base and the V segment lost 5 bases, leaving 5 bases of the junction unmatched. CDR3 length: 15 residues. Looked up from germline, CDR1 is SGHTA and CDR2 is FQGNSA. The CDR3 DNA reads as TGTGCCAGCAGCAAACAGGGGTCGAGCAATCAGCCCCAGCATTTT. Its protein is CASSKQGSSNQPQHF.

The genes are TRBV13 and TRBJ2-3, with TRBD1 identical over 9 bases. V lost 0 bases to trimming and J lost 3 bases; unmatched junction nucleotides: 1. Germline V CDR1 and CDR2: PRHDT, FYEKMQ (reference sequence). The CDR3 is 15 amino acids. CDR3 coding DNA: TGTGCCAGCAGCTTAGGGACAGGGGGGACAGATACGCAGTATTTT. Translated, it gives CASSLGTGGTDTQYF. The variable domain in full, completed from reference TRBV13 and TRBJ2-3, reads AAGVIQSPRHLIKEKRETATLKCYPIPRHDTVYWYQQGPGQDPQFLISFYEKMQSDKGSIPDRFSAQQFSDYHSELNMSSLELGDSALYFCASSLGTGGTDTQYFGPGTRLTVL.

The chain uses TRBV6-5 and TRBJ1-2; 7 positions agree with TRBD1. V gave up 0 bases and J gave up 0 bases; unmatched junction bases: 4. From germline, CDR1 is MNHEY and CDR2 SVGAGI. The CDR3 is 16 amino acids. The CDR3 reads CASSYSPGGTNYGYTF. CDR3 in DNA: TGTGCCAGCAGTTACTCCCCAGGGGGGACTAACTATGGCTACACCTTC.

The chain combines TRBV6-6 with TRBJ2-7; D might be TRBD2 (6 bases). CDR1 is MNHNY, CDR2 SVGAGI, per germline (reference sequence). The CDR3 loop spans 12 amino acids. V was clipped by 6 bases and J by 4 bases, with 10 bases between them. DNA of the CDR3: TGTGCCAGCAGCGCCGGGACTTACGAGCAGTACTTC. It translates to CASSAGTYEQYF.

CDR3 sequence (DNA): TGTGCCAGCAGCTTAGAGGGGGTGTGGGGAGGTGAAGCTTTCTTT. Translation gives CASSLEGVWGGEAFF. This chain links TRBV11-2 with TRBJ1-1; perhaps TRBD1 as D (5 bases). Germline V CDR1 and CDR2: SGHAT, FQNNGV. V lost 0 bases, J lost 7 bases, and 15 bases lay in between. This CDR3 contains 15 residues.

The chain uses TRBV5-6 and TRBJ2-3; 9 bases agree with TRBD2. The CDR3 sequence is 17 residues long. The germline gives CDR1 SGHDT, CDR2 YYEEEE. V gave up 0 bases and J gave up 1 base; unmatched junction bases: 6. The CDR3 reads CASSLALAGVGTDTQYF. The CDR3 DNA reads as TGTGCCAGCAGCTTGGCGTTAGCGGGGGTTGGCACAGATACGCAGTATTTT.

The chain couples TRBV5-1 to TRBJ1-2, with 8 positions matching TRBD1. Germline CDR1 and CDR2: SGHRS and YFSETQ. Germline trimming cut 4 bases from V and 2 bases from J; bases unmatched to any gene: 10. The CDR3 runs 16 residues. In nucleotides, the CDR3 is TGCGCCAGCAGCCTAAATTCCGGGACAGGAAACTATGGCTACACCTTC. Its protein is CASSLNSGTGNYGYTF.

This clone has more than one count but fewer than ten. The chain combines TRBV5-8 with TRBJ2-2, with 8 nucleotides matching TRBD1. The germline V gene encodes CDR1 SGHTS and CDR2 YDEGEE. The CDR3 consists of 15 residues. The trim removed 4 bases at V and 6 bases at J, leaving 8 bases unmatched. CDR3: CASSPGQGKSGELFF. DNA of the CDR3: TGTGCCAGCAGCCCCGGACAGGGAAAGTCCGGGGAGCTGTTTTTT.

The genes are TRBV3-1 (or the pseudogene TRBV3-2) and TRBJ1-1; D not resolved. Germline V gene lookup returns CDR1 LGHDT and CDR2 YNNKEL (reference sequence). V shed 1 base and J shed 9 bases, with 9 bases lying between them. This CDR3 has 12 amino acids. The CDR3, as DNA: TGTGCCAGCAGCCAAGTGGAGCAGCAAGCTTTCTTT. Amino acids: CASSQVEQQAFF.

The chain uses TRBV19 and TRBJ1-2, with unresolved D. This CDR3 is 12 amino acids long. Trimming stripped 5 bases from V and 2 bases from J, with 6 bases between. The germline CDR1 and CDR2 sequences are LNHDA and SQIVND (reference sequence). In DNA form, the CDR3 reads TGTGCCAGTAGTTTGAGAAACTATGGCTACACCTTC. Its translation is CASSLRNYGYTF.

The genes are TRBV21-1 and TRBJ1-3; the table's D gene call, TRBD1, was not cross checked with the DNA. TRBV21-1 constitutes a pseudogene. This CDR3 has 17 residues. The CDR3 loop is CASRTGQRISLRNTIYF. The DNA of the CDR3 is TGTGCCAGCAGGACCGGACAGCGGATATCTTTGAGAAACACCATATATTTT.

The V and J genes are TRBV7-3 and TRBJ1-1; TRBD1 matches 10 bases. CDR1 and CDR2 from the germline V gene are SGHTA and FQGTGA. This CDR3 comprises 13 residues. V shed 6 bases and J 6 bases; nucleotides not matched to a gene: 4. The CDR3 sequence is CASRGQGSAEAFF. Here the CDR3 DNA reads TGTGCCAGCAGGGGACAGGGGTCCGCTGAAGCTTTCTTT. The full variable domain, completed using reference TRBV7-3 and TRBJ1-1, is GAGVSQTPSNKVTEKGKYVELRCDPISGHTALYWYRQSLGQGPEFLIYFQGTGAADDSGLPNDRFFAVRPEGSVSTLKIQRTERGDSAVYLCASRGQGSAEAFFGQGTRLTVV.

The V call is TRBV11-3, the J call TRBJ2-1, with 9 positions matching TRBD2. This CDR3 is built from 13 residues. Germline-derived CDR1 and CDR2 are SGHNT and YENEEA. Trimming cost V 5 bases and J 9 bases; bases outside gene matches: 5. CDR3 loop: CASSPVAGVEQFF. CDR3 bases: TGTGCCAGCAGCCCGGTAGCGGGGGTTGAGCAGTTCTTC.

This sequence joins TRBV2 and TRBJ2-1; possible D gene TRBD2, 5 bases. The V end lost 10 bases, the J end lost 6 bases, and 13 bases lay between the germline ends. The germline V gene encodes CDR1 SNHLY and CDR2 FYNNEI. This CDR3 spans 12 amino acids. The CDR3 DNA follows: TGTGCCACCCTCCGGGCGGGCAATGAGCAGTTCTTC. Translated, it gives CATLRAGNEQFF. The full variable domain, rest sourced from reference TRBV2 and TRBJ2-1, is EPEVTQTPSHQVTQMGQEVILRCVPISNHLYFYWYRQILGQKVEFLVSFYNNEISEKSEIFDDQFSVERPDGSNFTLKIRSTKLEDSAMYFCATLRAGNEQFFGPGTRLTVL.

This chain links TRBV3-1 (or the pseudogene TRBV3-2) with TRBJ1-2; D gene ambiguous. The ends were cut back, 0 bases at V and 4 bases at J, with 12 bases in the middle. This CDR3 spans 15 amino acids. Germline V gene data show CDR1 as LGHDT and CDR2 as YNNKEL (reference sequence). The CDR3 nucleotides read TGTGCCAGCAGCCAAGATTCACTTCGGAGCTATGGCTACACCTTC. It codes for CASSQDSLRSYGYTF.

The chain couples TRBV3-1 (or the pseudogene TRBV3-2) to TRBJ1-2; tentatively, D is TRBD1 (6 bases). CDR3 size: 14 residues. The V gene's germline CDR1 is LGHDT and CDR2 YNNKEL (reference sequence). Trimming took 1 base from V and 6 from J, leaving 12 bases between them. The CDR3 bases are TGTGCCAGCAGCCAAGTACAGGGAGTCGATGGCTACACCTTC. It codes for CASSQVQGVDGYTF.

The gene calls are TRBV24-1 and TRBJ2-1; 10 bases agree with TRBD2. The CDR3 spans 16 residues. Germline CDR1 KGHDR, CDR2 SFDVKD. Unmatched junction bases numbered 10, after V lost 8 bases and J lost 4 bases. CDR3 DNA sequence: TGTGCCACCATGAGTCATAGCGGGGGGCCTTACAATGAGCAGTTCTTC. Its translation: CATMSHSGGPYNEQFF.

The gene calls are TRBV5-6 and TRBJ2-3; 13 nucleotides line up with TRBD2. The CDR3 is 16 amino acids. J lost 7 bases, V lost 4 bases, and 9 bases had no gene match. Germline V gene sequence: CDR1 SGHDT, CDR2 YYEEEE. CDR3 loop: CASSPMTSGGWNTQYF. As DNA, the CDR3 is TGTGCCAGCAGCCCTATGACTAGCGGGGGGTGGAATACGCAGTATTTT. Complete variable domain (other parts from reference TRBV5-6 and TRBJ2-3): DAGVTQSPTHLIKTRGQQVTLRCSPKSGHDTVSWYQQALGQGPQFIFQYYEEEERQRGNFPDRFSGHQFPNYSSELNVNALLLGDSALYLCASSPMTSGGWNTQYFGPGTRLTVL.

The chain carries TRBV3-1 (or the pseudogene TRBV3-2) and TRBJ1-5; a weak D match, TRBD1 (6 bases). Trimming stripped 2 bases from V and 6 bases from J, with 11 bases between. Germline CDR1 LGHDT, CDR2 YNNKEL (reference sequence). There are 14 residues in the CDR3. The DNA for the CDR3 is TGTGCCAGCAGCCAAACAGGGACGGGTCAGCCCCAGCATTTT. Its protein product is CASSQTGTGQPQHF.